A selection of T cell receptor beta chains follows, all from one sample in a study of T-cell memory formation after mild COVID-19. TCRdb processed the 5' RACE reads anew with MiXCR; each CDR3 protein has one entry. The table includes 350,000 to 400,000 distinct CDR3 sequences, roughly 14% detected once. Specimen: PBMCs or a T cell subset sorted from them (not recorded which). Source of these receptors: a young man who had mild COVID-19 (a few samples of this study predate the infection). Cell type and time point are not known. CDR3s include the opening cysteine and the closing phenylalanine or tryptophan. The D gene is left open where the match is weak. Not all rows give a size; the values are once, few, many and, for expanded clones, a class.

j_call d_call clone_size v_call cdr3_nt cdr3_aa
TRBJ1-1 . few TRBV4-1 TGCGCCAGCAGCCAAGCAAGCCCTGAATACAACACTGAAGCTTTCTTT CASSQASPEYNTEAFF
TRBJ2-5 TRBD2 . TRBV10-3 TGTGCCATCAGTGAGTCGGGGACTATATGGGTTCGAGAGACCCAGTACTTC CAISESGTIWVRETQYF
TRBJ2-2 . . TRBV4-1 TGCGCCAGCAGGCAATCAAGGGAAACCGGGGAGCTGTTTTTT CASRQSRETGELFF
TRBJ1-5 . . TRBV4-3 TGCGCCAGCAGCCTAATCCCCGGGACACAAGATCAGCCCCAGCATTTT CASSLIPGTQDQPQHF
TRBJ1-6 . . TRBV12-3/TRBV12-4 TGTGCCAGCAGTTCATCCGGGACACGTTCACCCCTCCACTTT CASSSSGTRSPLHF
TRBJ2-3 TRBD1 . TRBV14 TGTGCCAGCAGCCGTTCCGGACAGGGCCTAGATACGCAGTATTTT CASSRSGQGLDTQYF
TRBJ2-1 . few TRBV20-1 TGCAGTGCTAACCCTCGGGGGTACTCCTACAATGAGCAGTTCTTC CSANPRGYSYNEQFF
TRBJ2-2 . few TRBV7-9 TGTGCCAGCAGCTTAGTCAGGATTGGCGGGGAGCTGTTTTTT CASSLVRIGGELFF
TRBJ2-3 TRBD2 many TRBV27 TGTGCCAGCAGTCTCACTAGCGCAGATACGCAGTATTTT CASSLTSADTQYF
TRBJ2-2 . . TRBV6-6 TGTGCCAGCAGTTCCCGACAGGCGAACACCGGGGAGCTGTTTTTT CASSSRQANTGELFF
TRBJ2-1 . few TRBV7-9 TGTGCCAGCAACGAGAGGGGGGGTTACAATGAGCAGTTCTTC CASNERGGYNEQFF
TRBJ1-1 . . TRBV7-9 TGTGCCAGCTCGTTGGTGAGCGATGAAGCTTTCTTT CASSLVSDEAFF
TRBJ2-5 TRBD2 few TRBV6-6 TGTGCCAGCAGTTACGTGGGACTCCGAGCGGGGGAGACCCAGTACTTC CASSYVGLRAGETQYF
TRBJ2-2 . . TRBV4-3 TGCGCCAGCAGCGGAGATCCCGGGGAGCTGTTTTTT CASSGDPGELFF
TRBJ2-7 TRBD1 . TRBV3-1 TGTGCCAGCAGCCACCGACAGGGGTCCTACGAGCAGTACTTC CASSHRQGSYEQYF
TRBJ2-7 . . TRBV12-3/TRBV12-4 TGTGCCAGCAGGGCTGCCCGGGACTTGGGAGAGCAGTACTTC CASRAARDLGEQYF
TRBJ1-2 TRBD1 few TRBV7-2 TGTGCCAGCAGCTTTGCCGGGACAGTAAAGAACTATGGCTACACCTTC CASSFAGTVKNYGYTF